This T cell receptor (beta chain) stems from a study of T cell changes during pregnancy in multiple sclerosis. Between the trimmed V and J ends, which lost 0 bases and 9 bases, there was a span of 7 bases. Germline assignment: CDR1 SGHNT and CDR2 YYREEE (reference sequence). The CDR3 is made up of 12 amino acids. Generated by immunoSEQ multiplex PCR, the TCRdb table keeps only in-frame clones and is missing some. The sample has some 59,000 clones; about 89% are singletons. The chain links TRBV5-4 to TRBJ1-3; D possibly corresponds to TRBD1 (6 bases). The specimen was peripheral blood, collected in the first trimester of pregnancy. The TCR was taken from a female donor with multiple sclerosis, enrolled in a pregnancy study. The CDR3 nucleotides are TGTGCCAGCAGCTTGGACAGGGCCACCATATATTTT. It is translated as CASSLDRATIYF.